These 18 T cell receptor beta chains were all obtained from the same sample, sequenced in a study of cytomegalovirus exposure and HLA in healthy donors. PCR used 60 Vbeta primers and 13 Jbeta primers. Clones were read by immunoSEQ multiplex PCR, and TCRdb kept only the in-frame ones, dropping some. The profile shows fewer than 200,000 clones, roughly 76% of them singletons. Source material: PBMCs. Every receptor here comes from a man aged 55-75 years in good health and CMV-seronegative.

This chain uses TRBV9 with TRBJ1-1; possible D gene TRBD1, 6 bases. This CDR3 contains 15 residues. The V end was cut by 0 bases, the J end by 1 base, with 10 bases between. The V gene's germline CDR1 is SGDLS and CDR2 YYNGEE. CDR3 DNA: TGTGCCAGCAGCGTAGGGGGGCTGGCGAACACTGAAGCTTTCTTT. Its protein is CASSVGGLANTEAFF.

The V gene is TRBV6-6, the J gene TRBJ2-7; 8 bases map to TRBD1. V lost 9 bases and J lost 0; bases outside the gene matches: 10. The CDR3 contains 15 residues. Looked up from germline, CDR1 is MNHNY and CDR2 is SVGAGI (reference sequence). CDR3 sequence: CASSQKTGGSYEQYF. DNA for the CDR3: TGTGCCAGTAGCCAGAAAACAGGGGGCTCCTACGAGCAGTACTTC.

This clone was picked up one time. DNA of the CDR3: TGCGCCAGCAGCCGGGACAGGGAGTATGGCTACACCTTC. This sequence encodes CASSRDREYGYTF. The chain has TRBV5-1 and TRBJ1-2; 9 bases are a match to TRBD1. There are 13 residues in the CDR3. Germline-derived CDR1 and CDR2 are SGHRS and YFSETQ. The junction had 3 bases not matched to a gene; V was cut back by 4 bases and J by 5 bases.

J is TRBJ2-1 and V is TRBV29-1, with 14 bases matching TRBD2. Germline V gene data show CDR1 as SQVTM and CDR2 as ANQGSEA. With 6 bases clipped from V and 7 bases from J, the junction kept 8 bases outside the gene matches. The CDR3 totals 15 residues. CDR3 loop: CSVASGLAGVNEQFF. For the CDR3, the DNA is TGCAGCGTCGCCTCGGGACTAGCGGGAGTTAATGAGCAGTTCTTC.

Note on this clone: The same CDR3 is also encoded by other DNA sequences in this sample. This sequence joins TRBV5-1 and TRBJ2-1, with 8 bases aligning to TRBD1. V lost 2 bases, J lost 6 bases, and 7 bases stayed unmatched. CDR3 size: 15 residues. CDR1 and CDR2 (germline): SGHRS, YFSETQ. The CDR3 sequence: CASSLRTGRGNEQFF. In nucleotides, the CDR3 is TGCGCCAGCAGCTTACGGACAGGGAGAGGCAATGAGCAGTTCTTC.

The chain links TRBV7-9 to TRBJ2-6; 13 bases align to TRBD2. Germline V gene lookup returns CDR1 SEHNR and CDR2 FQNEAQ (reference sequence). The CDR3 contains 17 residues. The V and J ends lost 5 bases and 2 bases, in that order; junction bases with no gene match: 3. The CDR3 loop reads CASSILAGGAGANVLTF. CDR3 nucleotides: TGTGCCAGCAGCATACTAGCGGGAGGGGCTGGGGCCAACGTCCTGACTTTC.

This clone showed up just a few times. The chain joins TRBV27 to TRBJ1-6; 9 bases match TRBD1. V was clipped by 5 bases and J by 4 bases; unmatched bases: 9. The CDR3 contains 17 residues. Per the germline V gene, CDR1 is MNHEY and CDR2 is SMNVEV (reference sequence). The CDR3: CASSKPWTGAYNSPLHF. The CDR3, as DNA: TGTGCCAGCAGTAAACCCTGGACAGGGGCTTATAATTCACCCCTCCACTTT.

This chain links TRBV7-3 with TRBJ1-2; a weak D match, TRBD1 (5 bases). The CDR3 loop spans 13 amino acids. CDR1 SGHTA and CDR2 FQGTGA come from the germline V gene. V lost 5 bases and J 5 bases, leaving 12 bases between the germline ends. The CDR3 protein is CASSAAGSYGYTF. Here the CDR3 DNA reads TGTGCCAGCAGCGCTGCAGGGTCGTATGGCTACACCTTC.

The rearrangement links TRBV10-3 to TRBJ1-2; weak D call: TRBD1 (6 bases). With 3 bases removed from V and 3 bases from J, the gap between germline ends came to 11 bases. Germline V lookup: CDR1 ENHRY, CDR2 SYGVKD. This CDR3 region has 14 residues. The DNA for the CDR3 is TGTGCCATCAGTGATAACAGGGCGGACTATGGCTACACCTTC. Residues: CAISDNRADYGYTF.

This chain links TRBV27 with TRBJ1-6; no firm D call. The germline V and J ends were trimmed by 6 bases and 0 bases, with 12 bases remaining between them. Germline CDR1 MNHEY, CDR2 SMNVEV (reference sequence). The CDR3 spans 16 residues. CDR3 coding DNA: TGTGCCAGCAGCCCTACTTTAAGCTCCTATAATTCACCCCTCCACTTT. Its translation: CASSPTLSSYNSPLHF.

This clone was seen just once. This chain connects TRBV9 to TRBJ1-3; 10 bases align to TRBD1. The CDR3 has 17 residues. Trimming removed 2 bases from V and 3 bases from J; junction bases left unmatched: 8. CDR1 is SGDLS and CDR2 is YYNGEE in the germline V gene. In DNA form, the CDR3 reads TGTGCCAGCAGCGTGGGTATAGGACAGGGGGTTGGAAACACCATATATTTT. Encoded protein: CASSVGIGQGVGNTIYF.

This chain joins TRBV4-2 and TRBJ1-2, with 9 bases identical to TRBD1. CDR3 length equals 16 residues. The V gene end was trimmed by 3 bases and the J gene end by 0 bases; junction bases not matched to a gene: 5. Germline V lookup: CDR1 LGHNA, CDR2 YNFKEQ. The CDR3 here is CASSQTGTGSNYGYTF. The CDR3 DNA is TGTGCCAGCAGCCAGACCGGGACAGGGTCTAACTATGGCTACACCTTC.

This clone was counted a few times. The genes are TRBV28 and TRBJ1-6, with 9 bases identical to TRBD1. V was clipped by 5 bases and J by 10 bases; unmatched bases: 12. The CDR3 has 16 residues. Germline-derived CDR1 and CDR2 are MDHEN and SYDVKM. Written as DNA, the CDR3 is TGTGCCAGCAGTCAAGGACAGGGGAAAGGTTGGTCACCCCTCCACTTT. It encodes CASSQGQGKGWSPLHF.

The CDR3 coding sequence is TGCGCCAGCAGCTTAGGGGGTCCCGGGGAGCTGTTTTTT. Translating it yields CASSLGGPGELFF. The chain couples TRBV5-1 to TRBJ2-2, with a possible D match to TRBD1 (6 bases). CDR1 and CDR2 from the germline V gene are SGHRS and YFSETQ. The CDR3 runs 13 residues. The V and J ends lost 2 bases and 6 bases respectively, with 8 bases between them.

J is TRBJ1-1 and V is TRBV10-3; 8 bases match TRBD1. V was pared by 11 bases and J by 3 bases, with 8 bases of the junction left unmatched. The CDR3 is 13 amino acids. From germline, CDR1 is ENHRY and CDR2 SYGVKD. The chain's CDR3 is CAQRQGADTEAFF. CDR3 nucleotides: TGTGCCCAGAGGCAGGGGGCTGACACTGAAGCTTTCTTT.

The chain is built from TRBV6-5 and TRBJ1-5, with D maybe TRBD1 (6 bases). Germline loops: CDR1 MNHEY, CDR2 SVGAGI. This CDR3 is built from 14 residues. The V end was cut by 5 bases, the J end by 5 bases, with 13 bases between. CDR3 coding DNA: TGTGCCAGCAGTGTCAACCACAGGGATCAGCCCCAGCATTTT. As protein: CASSVNHRDQPQHF.

J is TRBJ1-1 and V is TRBV20-1; D gene ambiguous. CDR1 is DFQATT and CDR2 is SNEGSKA in the germline V gene (reference sequence). The CDR3 length is 11 residues. The V and J ends lost 3 bases and 1 base respectively, with 3 bases between them. The CDR3 nucleotides are TGCAGTGCTAGCCGGAACACTGAAGCTTTCTTT. Residues: CSASRNTEAFF.

The rearrangement joins TRBV5-4 to TRBJ2-2; TRBD2 aligns across 9 bases. The CDR3 runs 16 residues. Germline V gene lookup returns CDR1 SGHNT and CDR2 YYREEE (reference sequence). Trimming at V came to 3 bases and at J to 0 bases, leaving 3 bases not matched to a gene. The CDR3 is CASSYPSGANTGELFF. The DNA for the CDR3 is TGTGCCAGCAGCTATCCTAGCGGGGCGAACACCGGGGAGCTGTTTTTT.